The rows below give T cell receptor beta chains drawn from one sample of a study of blood T cell repertoires in COVID-19. The repertoire was sequenced with immunoSEQ multiplex PCR; TCRdb's copy has only in-frame clones and lacks some. The table lists about 140,000 clones, around 76% of them singletons. Sequenced: peripheral blood. The receptors here all came from a man older than 75 with acute or convalescent COVID-19. CDR3s include the opening cysteine and the closing phenylalanine or tryptophan. D genes are given only for firm matches. Clone sizes are given selectively: once, few, many, or a class where the clone is expanded.

j_call v_call d_call clone_size cdr3_nt cdr3_aa
TRBJ1-1 TRBV6-6 . few TGTGCCAGCAGCCAGGAGGCCAGTGAAGCTTTCTTT CASSQEASEAFF
TRBJ2-1 TRBV6-5 TRBD1 . TGTGCCAGCACCATCTCCAGGGGGGAGCAGTTCTTC CASTISRGEQFF
TRBJ1-1 TRBV29-1 TRBD1 . TGCAGCGTTGAAGTCAGGGACAGGGGATCAGCTTTCTTT CSVEVRDRGSAFF
TRBJ2-1 TRBV7-2 TRBD1 . TGTGCCAGCAGCTTAGCGACAGGGGCGCAGTTCTTC CASSLATGAQFF
TRBJ1-2 TRBV5-1 . . TGCGCCAGCAGCTTGGACAGCAACTATGGCTACACCTTC CASSLDSNYGYTF
TRBJ1-3 TRBV5-1 . . TGCGCCAGCAGCCGGGATGCCTCTGGAAACACCATATATTTT CASSRDASGNTIYF
TRBJ1-5 TRBV18 TRBD1 . TGTGCCAGCTCACCCGACAGGCCGGGACAGGGAAGACGGCCCCAGCATTTT CASSPDRPGQGRRPQHF
TRBJ2-1 TRBV5-1 TRBD2 . TGCGCCAGCAGCAAAAGCGGGGGGGCCTACAATGAGCAGTTCTTC CASSKSGGAYNEQFF
TRBJ2-6 TRBV18 TRBD1 few TGTGCCAGCTCAAGGGGACAGGGGAGCTCTGGGGCCAACGTCCTGACTTTC CASSRGQGSSGANVLTF
TRBJ2-3 TRBV29-1 TRBD2 . TGCAGCGTTGAAATAACTAGCGGGGGGTTGGATACGCAGTATTTT CSVEITSGGLDTQYF
TRBJ1-2 TRBV24-1 . once TGTGCCACCAGTGACGGTCCGCTCTATGGCTACACCTTC CATSDGPLYGYTF
TRBJ2-2 TRBV6-5 TRBD2 . TGTGCCAGCAGGGGGAGGGTGTTCACCGGGGAGCTGTTTTTT CASRGRVFTGELFF
TRBJ2-1 TRBV11-2 TRBD2 . TGTGCCAGCAGCAATAGCGGGGGGTACAATGAGCAGTTCTTC CASSNSGGYNEQFF
TRBJ2-3 TRBV3-1/TRBV3-2 TRBD2 . TGTGCCAGCAGCCGAGGCAGCGGGGGCACAGATACGCAGTATTTT CASSRGSGGTDTQYF
TRBJ2-5 TRBV7-7 . . TGTGCCAGCAGCTTAGGGGGACACGGAGAGACCCAGTACTTC CASSLGGHGETQYF
TRBJ2-5 TRBV21-1 . . TGTGCCAGCAGCAAAGGGGGGCAGGGTGAGACCCAGTACTTC CASSKGGQGETQYF
TRBJ2-1 TRBV2 TRBD2 . TGTGCCAGCACCCGACTAGCCAATGAGCAGTTCTTC CASTRLANEQFF
TRBJ2-1 TRBV7-8 TRBD2 . TGTGCCAGCAGCCGGACTAGCGGGGCCCAGGGGCAGTTCTTC CASSRTSGAQGQFF
TRBJ2-5 TRBV7-3 . . TGTGCCAGCAGCCAAGGACAGCAAGAGACCCAGTACTTC CASSQGQQETQYF
TRBJ2-1 TRBV7-2 . . TGTGCCAGCAGCTTAGCTAGCGGAGCCTACAATGAGCAGTTCTTC CASSLASGAYNEQFF
TRBJ2-5 TRBV19 TRBD2 . TGTGCCAGTACTGATAGCGGGGGGGCCCAAGAGACCCAGTACTTC CASTDSGGAQETQYF
TRBJ1-5 TRBV6-2/TRBV6-3 . . TGTGCCAGCAGTTATTTTACGGGATCTGGAGATCAGCCCCAGCATTTT CASSYFTGSGDQPQHF
TRBJ2-7 TRBV28 . . TGTGCCCCCGACCCCAGGGTATACTCCTACGAGCAGTACTTC CAPDPRVYSYEQYF
TRBJ1-2 TRBV29-1 . few TGCAGCGCTGGGGGGGCTACAGACTATGGCTACACCTTC CSAGGATDYGYTF
TRBJ2-5 TRBV7-9 . . TGTGCCAGCAGCTTAGGTCAGGGATTATCGGAGACCCAGTACTTC CASSLGQGLSETQYF
TRBJ2-2 TRBV5-8 . . TGTGCCAGCAGCTTGGGACAGGCCACCACCGGGGAGCTGTTTTTT CASSLGQATTGELFF
TRBJ1-6 TRBV7-9 . few TGTGCCAGCAGCTTAGGGACAGCTTCACCCCTCCACTTT CASSLGTASPLHF
TRBJ1-2 TRBV5-1 . once TGCGCCAGCAGCTTGTATCCAGGGGACTATGGCTACACCTTC CASSLYPGDYGYTF
TRBJ2-3 TRBV7-3 TRBD1 . TGTGCCAGCAGCGCCGACAGGGGCTCTACGCAGTATTTT CASSADRGSTQYF
TRBJ1-1 TRBV6-5 . . TGTGCCAGCAGTTTCAGGGCCGGCACTGAAGCTTTCTTT CASSFRAGTEAFF
TRBJ2-3 TRBV7-2 . . TGTGCCAGCAGCCCCCAGAAAGGAGGTACAGATACGCAGTATTTT CASSPQKGGTDTQYF
TRBJ1-4 TRBV19 TRBD1 . TGTGCCAGTAGTACCGACAGGGGGCAACTGTTTTTT CASSTDRGQLFF
TRBJ1-5 TRBV19 TRBD1 . TGTGCCAGTAGACCTGACAGGGGGTCCCAGCATTTT CASRPDRGSQHF
TRBJ2-7 TRBV5-1 TRBD1 once TGCGCCAGCAGCTCGGGACAGGGAGGCTACGAGCAGTACTTC CASSSGQGGYEQYF
TRBJ2-3 TRBV27 . . TGTGCCAGCAGTTTATTAGGCGCAACTAGAGCAGATACGCAGTATTTT CASSLLGATRADTQYF
TRBJ1-2 TRBV7-2 TRBD1 few TGTGCCAGCAGCTCAACTTGGGACAGGGGCGGCTATGGCTACACCTTC CASSSTWDRGGYGYTF
TRBJ2-3 TRBV19 . . TGTGCCAGTAGTACCTTTTTCGGGGCAGATACGCAGTATTTT CASSTFFGADTQYF
TRBJ1-5 TRBV19 TRBD1 . TGTGCCAGTAGTGCCCGGACAGGTTGGGATAATCAGCCCCAGCATTTT CASSARTGWDNQPQHF
TRBJ1-1 TRBV7-9 TRBD1 . TGTGCCAGCAGGTTATGGACAGGAACTGAAGCTTTCTTT CASRLWTGTEAFF
TRBJ2-1 TRBV19 TRBD2 . TGTGCCAGTAGTCTATCAGCGGGGGGATCCTACAATGAGCAGTTCTTC CASSLSAGGSYNEQFF
TRBJ1-2 TRBV6-5 . . TGTGCCAGCAGTTCACAGGAAGCTAACTATGGCTACACCTTC CASSSQEANYGYTF
TRBJ1-1 TRBV3-1/TRBV3-2 . few TGTGCCAGCAGGGGTAGGGGTACTGAAGCTTTCTTT CASRGRGTEAFF
TRBJ2-2 TRBV6-5 . . TGTGCCAGCAGGCGGGGGCAGACTAACACCGGGGAGCTGTTTTTT CASRRGQTNTGELFF
TRBJ2-1 TRBV30 TRBD1 . TGTGCCTGGAAGAGGGGGCAGTATGAGCAGTTCTTC CAWKRGQYEQFF
TRBJ2-7 TRBV6-6 TRBD1 . TGTGCCAGCAGTAGCGGACAGGGATGGGAGCAGTACTTC CASSSGQGWEQYF
TRBJ2-1 TRBV11-1 TRBD2 . TGTGCCAGCACCCCTAGCGGAATAAACAATGAGCAGTTCTTC CASTPSGINNEQFF
TRBJ1-4 TRBV6-5 . . TGTGCCAGCAGAGCCCCTCGGGAAAAACTGTTTTTT CASRAPREKLFF
TRBJ2-1 TRBV7-8 TRBD2 once TGTGCCAGCAGCCCTAGCGGAAATGAGCAGTTCTTC CASSPSGNEQFF
TRBJ1-2 TRBV5-1 . few TGCGCCAGCAGCTCGAGAGTTAGCTATGGCTACACCTTC CASSSRVSYGYTF
TRBJ1-5 TRBV7-8 TRBD1 . TGTGCCAGCAGCAACGGGCGACAGGGACTAGGGCCCCAGCATTTT CASSNGRQGLGPQHF
TRBJ2-2 TRBV7-3 . . TGTGCCAGCAGCTTAAATCCAGGGTTTAACTCCGGGGAGCTGTTTTTT CASSLNPGFNSGELFF
TRBJ1-2 TRBV7-2 . once TGTGCCAGCAGCTCGCAGGGAACTAACTATGGCTACACCTTC CASSSQGTNYGYTF
TRBJ2-1 TRBV9 TRBD1 . TGTGCCAGCAGCTCGGGACAGGGTAGAAATGAGCAGTTCTTC CASSSGQGRNEQFF
TRBJ1-4 TRBV3-1/TRBV3-2 . . TGTGCCAGCAGCCAAAGGGGGAGCACAACTAATGAAAAACTGTTTTTT CASSQRGSTTNEKLFF
TRBJ1-2 TRBV7-9 . few TGTGCCAGCAGCTTAGACAGGGTCTATGGCTACACCTTC CASSLDRVYGYTF
TRBJ2-5 TRBV7-9 TRBD2 . TGTGCCAGCAGCCTCTCCGGGACTAGACAAGAGACCCAGTACTTC CASSLSGTRQETQYF
TRBJ1-1 TRBV19 . . TGTGCCAGTAGTGTCGGTATTCTGAACACTGAAGCTTTCTTT CASSVGILNTEAFF
TRBJ1-1 TRBV7-2 . few TGTGCCAGCAGCTCCCCACAGGTTTCGACTGAAGCTTTCTTT CASSSPQVSTEAFF
TRBJ1-2 TRBV18 . . TGTGCCAGCTACGACACGCCCTTAAGTGGCTACACCTTC CASYDTPLSGYTF
TRBJ2-1 TRBV7-9 . . TGTGCCAGCAGCTTAGGGTACTCCCGGGACTTTTACAATGAGCAGTTCTTC CASSLGYSRDFYNEQFF